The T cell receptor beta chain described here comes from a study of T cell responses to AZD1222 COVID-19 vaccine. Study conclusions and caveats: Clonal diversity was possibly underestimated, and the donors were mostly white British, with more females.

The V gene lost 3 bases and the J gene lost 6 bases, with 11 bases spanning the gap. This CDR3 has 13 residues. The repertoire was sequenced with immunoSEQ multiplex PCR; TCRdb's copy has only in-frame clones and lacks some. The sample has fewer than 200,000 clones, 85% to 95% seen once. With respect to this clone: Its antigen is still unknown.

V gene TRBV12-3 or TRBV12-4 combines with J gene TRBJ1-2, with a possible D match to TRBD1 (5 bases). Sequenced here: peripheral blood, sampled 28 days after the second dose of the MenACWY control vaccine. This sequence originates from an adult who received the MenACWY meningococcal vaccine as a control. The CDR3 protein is CASSLWGTHGYTF. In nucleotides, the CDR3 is TGTGCCAGCAGTTTGTGGGGGACCCATGGCTACACCTTC.